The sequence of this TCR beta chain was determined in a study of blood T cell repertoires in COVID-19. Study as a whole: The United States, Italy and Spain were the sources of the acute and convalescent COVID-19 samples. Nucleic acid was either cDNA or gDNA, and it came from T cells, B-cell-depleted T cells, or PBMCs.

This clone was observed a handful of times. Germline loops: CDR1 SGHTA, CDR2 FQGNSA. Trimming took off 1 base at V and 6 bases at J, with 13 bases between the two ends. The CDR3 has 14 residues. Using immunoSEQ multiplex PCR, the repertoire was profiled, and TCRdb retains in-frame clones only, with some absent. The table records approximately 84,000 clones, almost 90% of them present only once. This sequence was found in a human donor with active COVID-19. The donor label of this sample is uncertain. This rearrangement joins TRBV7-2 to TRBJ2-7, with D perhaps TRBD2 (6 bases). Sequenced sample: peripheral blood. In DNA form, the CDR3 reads TGTGCCAGCAGCTTAGTTCGGGGGTTGATCGAGCAGTACTTC. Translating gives CASSLVRGLIEQYF.